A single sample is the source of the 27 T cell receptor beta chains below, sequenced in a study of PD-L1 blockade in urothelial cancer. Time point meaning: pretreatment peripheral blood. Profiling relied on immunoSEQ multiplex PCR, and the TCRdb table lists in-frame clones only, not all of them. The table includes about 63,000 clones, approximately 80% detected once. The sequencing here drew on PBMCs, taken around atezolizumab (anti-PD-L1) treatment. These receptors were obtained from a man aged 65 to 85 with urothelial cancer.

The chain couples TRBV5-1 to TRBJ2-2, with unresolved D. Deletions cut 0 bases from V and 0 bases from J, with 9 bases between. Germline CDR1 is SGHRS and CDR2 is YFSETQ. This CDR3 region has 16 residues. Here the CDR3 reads CASSLVGGSNTGELFF. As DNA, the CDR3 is TGCGCCAGCAGCTTGGTAGGCGGATCGAACACCGGGGAGCTGTTTTTT. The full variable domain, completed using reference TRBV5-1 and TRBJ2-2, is KAGVTQTPRYLIKTRGQQVTLSCSPISGHRSVSWYQQTPGQGLQFLFEYFSETQRNKGNFPGRFSGRQFSNSRSEMNVSTLELGDSALYLCASSLVGGSNTGELFFGEGSRLTVL.

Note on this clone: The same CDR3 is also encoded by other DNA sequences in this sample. Written as DNA, the CDR3 is TGTGCCAGCAGCCTGGGACAGGGAAACTATGGCTACACCTTC. Protein sequence: CASSLGQGNYGYTF. The chain recombines TRBV7-2 with TRBJ1-2; 9 positions match TRBD1. This CDR3 has 14 residues. Germline loops: CDR1 SGHTA, CDR2 FQGNSA. The V gene end was trimmed by 5 bases and the J gene end by 2 bases; junction bases not matched to a gene: 3.

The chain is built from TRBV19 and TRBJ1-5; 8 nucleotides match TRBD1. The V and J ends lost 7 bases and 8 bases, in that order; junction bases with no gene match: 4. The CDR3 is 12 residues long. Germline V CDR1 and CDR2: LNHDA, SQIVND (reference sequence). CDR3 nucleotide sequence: TGTGCCAGTAAACGACAGGGGAAGCCCCAGCATTTT. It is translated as CASKRQGKPQHF.

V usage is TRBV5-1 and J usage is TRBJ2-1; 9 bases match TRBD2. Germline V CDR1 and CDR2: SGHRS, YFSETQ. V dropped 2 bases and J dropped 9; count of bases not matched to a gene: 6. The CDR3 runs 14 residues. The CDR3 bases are TGCGCCAGCAGCTTTGCGGGAGGGCCGGGTGAGCAGTTCTTC. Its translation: CASSFAGGPGEQFF.

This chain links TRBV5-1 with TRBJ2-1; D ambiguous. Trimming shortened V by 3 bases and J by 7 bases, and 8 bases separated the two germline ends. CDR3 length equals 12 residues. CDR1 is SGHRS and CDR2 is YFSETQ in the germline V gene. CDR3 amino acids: CASSSLENEQFF. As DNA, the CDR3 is TGCGCCAGCAGCTCGTTAGAGAATGAGCAGTTCTTC.

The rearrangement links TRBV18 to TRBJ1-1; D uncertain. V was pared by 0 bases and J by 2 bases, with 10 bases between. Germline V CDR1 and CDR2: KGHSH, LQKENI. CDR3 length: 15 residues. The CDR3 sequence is CASSPPAGINTEAFF. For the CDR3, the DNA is TGTGCCAGCTCACCACCGGCGGGAATTAACACTGAAGCTTTCTTT.

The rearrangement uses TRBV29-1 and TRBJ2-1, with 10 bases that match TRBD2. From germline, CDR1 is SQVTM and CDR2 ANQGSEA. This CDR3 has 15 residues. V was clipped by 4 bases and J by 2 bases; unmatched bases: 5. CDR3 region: CSVGLAGVPYNEQFF. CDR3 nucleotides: TGCAGCGTTGGGCTAGCGGGAGTCCCCTACAATGAGCAGTTCTTC.

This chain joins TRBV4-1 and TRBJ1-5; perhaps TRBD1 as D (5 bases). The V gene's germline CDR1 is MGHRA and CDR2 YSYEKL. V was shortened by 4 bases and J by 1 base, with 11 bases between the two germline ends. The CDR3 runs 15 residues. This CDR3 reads CASSPDRGSNQPQHF. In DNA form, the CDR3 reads TGCGCCAGCAGCCCCGACCGGGGGAGCAATCAGCCCCAGCATTTT.

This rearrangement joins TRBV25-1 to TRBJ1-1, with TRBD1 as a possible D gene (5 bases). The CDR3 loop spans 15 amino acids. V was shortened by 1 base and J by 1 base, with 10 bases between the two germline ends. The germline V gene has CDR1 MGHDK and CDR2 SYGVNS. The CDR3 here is CASSEWGRRNTEAFF. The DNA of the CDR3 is TGTGCCAGCAGTGAATGGGGCAGGAGGAACACTGAAGCTTTCTTT.

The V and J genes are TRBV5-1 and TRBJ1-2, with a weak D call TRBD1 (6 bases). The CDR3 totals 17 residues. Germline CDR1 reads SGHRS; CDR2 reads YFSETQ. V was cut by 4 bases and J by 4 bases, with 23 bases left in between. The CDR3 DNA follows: TGCGCCAGCAGCCGGGACGTGGAACAGGGTTTGGCCTATGGCTACACCTTC. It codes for CASSRDVEQGLAYGYTF. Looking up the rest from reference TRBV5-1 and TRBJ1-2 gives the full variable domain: KAGVTQTPRYLIKTRGQQVTLSCSPISGHRSVSWYQQTPGQGLQFLFEYFSETQRNKGNFPGRFSGRQFSNSRSEMNVSTLELGDSALYLCASSRDVEQGLAYGYTFGSGTRLTVV.

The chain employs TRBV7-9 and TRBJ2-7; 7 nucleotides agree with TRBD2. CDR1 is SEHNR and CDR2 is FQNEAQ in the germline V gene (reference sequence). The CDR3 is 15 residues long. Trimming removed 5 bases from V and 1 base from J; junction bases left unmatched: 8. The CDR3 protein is CASSPSGRVSYEQYF. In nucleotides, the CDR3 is TGTGCCAGCAGCCCCTCAGGGAGGGTTTCCTACGAGCAGTACTTC.

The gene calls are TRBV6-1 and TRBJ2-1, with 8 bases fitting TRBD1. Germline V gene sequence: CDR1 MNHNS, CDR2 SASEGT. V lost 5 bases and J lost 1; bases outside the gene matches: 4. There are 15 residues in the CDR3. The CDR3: CASSSDRASYNEQFF. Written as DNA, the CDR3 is TGTGCCAGCAGTTCGGACAGGGCATCCTACAATGAGCAGTTCTTC.

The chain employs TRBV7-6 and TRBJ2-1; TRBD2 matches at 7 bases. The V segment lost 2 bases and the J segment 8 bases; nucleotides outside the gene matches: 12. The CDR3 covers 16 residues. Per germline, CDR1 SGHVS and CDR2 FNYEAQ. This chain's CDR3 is CASSLRGRNWVHEQFF. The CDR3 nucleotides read TGTGCCAGCAGCTTACGCGGGAGAAATTGGGTGCATGAGCAGTTCTTC.

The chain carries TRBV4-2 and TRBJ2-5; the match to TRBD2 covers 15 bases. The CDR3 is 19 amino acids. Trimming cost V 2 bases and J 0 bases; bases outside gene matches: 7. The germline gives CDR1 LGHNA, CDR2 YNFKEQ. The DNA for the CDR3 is TGTGCCAGCAGCCAAACGGGGACTAGCGGGAGGATTAACCAAGAGACCCAGTACTTC. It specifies CASSQTGTSGRINQETQYF.

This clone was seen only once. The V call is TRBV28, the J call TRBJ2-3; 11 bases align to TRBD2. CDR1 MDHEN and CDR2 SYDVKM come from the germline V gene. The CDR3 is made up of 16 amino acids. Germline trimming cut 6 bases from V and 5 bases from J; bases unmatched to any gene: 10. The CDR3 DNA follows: TGTGCCAGCAGCGGGGGGCTAGCGGGAGGAATAGATACGCAGTATTTT. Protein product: CASSGGLAGGIDTQYF.

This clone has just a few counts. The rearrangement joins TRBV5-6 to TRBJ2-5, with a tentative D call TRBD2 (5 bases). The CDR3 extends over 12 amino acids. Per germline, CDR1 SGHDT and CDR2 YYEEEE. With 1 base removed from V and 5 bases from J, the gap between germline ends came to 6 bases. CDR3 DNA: TGTGCCAGCAGCTTGTGGAGGGAGACCCAGTACTTC. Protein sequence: CASSLWRETQYF.

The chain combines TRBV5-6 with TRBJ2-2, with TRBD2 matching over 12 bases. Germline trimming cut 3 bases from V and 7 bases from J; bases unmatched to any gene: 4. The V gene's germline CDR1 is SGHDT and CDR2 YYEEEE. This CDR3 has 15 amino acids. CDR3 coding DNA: TGTGCCAGCAGCTCCGGACTAGCGGGGCTCGGGGAGCTGTTTTTT. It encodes CASSSGLAGLGELFF.

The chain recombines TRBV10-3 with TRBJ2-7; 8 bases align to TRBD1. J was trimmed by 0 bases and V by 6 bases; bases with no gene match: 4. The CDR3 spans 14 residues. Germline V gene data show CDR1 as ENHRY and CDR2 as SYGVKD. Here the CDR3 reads CAISRDRSSYEQYF. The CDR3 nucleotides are TGTGCCATCAGCCGGGACAGGAGCTCCTACGAGCAGTACTTC.

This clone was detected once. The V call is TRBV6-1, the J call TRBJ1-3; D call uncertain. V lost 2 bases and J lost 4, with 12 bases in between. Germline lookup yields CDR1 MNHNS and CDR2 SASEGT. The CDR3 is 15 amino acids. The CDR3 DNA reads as TGTGCCAGCAGTGAAATGGCCCTAGTAGGAAACACCATATATTTT. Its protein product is CASSEMALVGNTIYF.

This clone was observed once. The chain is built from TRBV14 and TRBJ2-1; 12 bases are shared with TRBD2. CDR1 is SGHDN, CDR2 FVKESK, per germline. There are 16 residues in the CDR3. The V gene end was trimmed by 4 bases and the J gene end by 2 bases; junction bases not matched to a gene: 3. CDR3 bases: TGTGCCAGCAGCCGCCGACTAGCGGGGGCCTACAATGAGCAGTTCTTC. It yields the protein CASSRRLAGAYNEQFF.

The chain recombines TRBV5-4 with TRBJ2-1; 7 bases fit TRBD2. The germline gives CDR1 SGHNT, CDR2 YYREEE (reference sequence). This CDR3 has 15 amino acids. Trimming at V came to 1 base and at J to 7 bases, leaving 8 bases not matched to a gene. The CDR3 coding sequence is TGTGCCAGCAGCTTGAGGGCGGGAGTAGGGAATGAGCAGTTCTTC. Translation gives CASSLRAGVGNEQFF.

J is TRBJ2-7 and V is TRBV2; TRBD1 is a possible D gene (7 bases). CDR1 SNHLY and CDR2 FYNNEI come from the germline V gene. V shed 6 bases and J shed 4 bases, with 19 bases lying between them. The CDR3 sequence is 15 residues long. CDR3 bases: TGTGCCAGCAGCGGAGGGGGCGCTTATGGGTACGAGCAGTACTTC. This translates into CASSGGGAYGYEQYF.

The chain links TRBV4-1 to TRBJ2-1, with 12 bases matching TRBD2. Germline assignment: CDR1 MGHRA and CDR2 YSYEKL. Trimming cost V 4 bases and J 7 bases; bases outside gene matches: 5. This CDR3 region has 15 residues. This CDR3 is CASSPLAGGENEQFF. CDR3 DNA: TGCGCCAGCAGCCCTCTAGCGGGAGGGGAAAATGAGCAGTTCTTC.

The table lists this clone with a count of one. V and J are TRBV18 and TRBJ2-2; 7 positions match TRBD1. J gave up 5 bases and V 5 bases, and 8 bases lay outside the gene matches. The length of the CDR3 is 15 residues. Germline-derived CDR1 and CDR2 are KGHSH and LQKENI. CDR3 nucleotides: TGTGCCAGCTCATCCTTGACAGGGCCTACCGGGGAGCTGTTTTTT. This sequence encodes CASSSLTGPTGELFF.

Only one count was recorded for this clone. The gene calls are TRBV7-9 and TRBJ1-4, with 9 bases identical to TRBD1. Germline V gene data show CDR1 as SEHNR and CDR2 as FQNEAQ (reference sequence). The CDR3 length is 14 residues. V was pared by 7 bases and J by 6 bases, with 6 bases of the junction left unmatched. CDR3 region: CASTWDRADEKLFF. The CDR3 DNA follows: TGTGCCAGCACCTGGGACAGGGCCGATGAAAAACTGTTTTTT.

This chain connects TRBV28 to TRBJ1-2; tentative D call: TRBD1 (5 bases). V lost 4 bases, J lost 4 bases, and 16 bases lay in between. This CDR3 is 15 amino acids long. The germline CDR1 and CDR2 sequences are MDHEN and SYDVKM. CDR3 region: CASSSLSRGGYGYTF. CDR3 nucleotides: TGTGCCAGCAGTTCGCTATCTCGGGGGGGCTATGGCTACACCTTC.

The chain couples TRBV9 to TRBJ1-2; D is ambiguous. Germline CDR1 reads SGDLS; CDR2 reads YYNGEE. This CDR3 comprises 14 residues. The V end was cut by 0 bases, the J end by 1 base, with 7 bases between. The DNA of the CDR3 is TGTGCCAGCAGCGTAGTCGCAGATAACTATGGCTACACCTTC. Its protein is CASSVVADNYGYTF.